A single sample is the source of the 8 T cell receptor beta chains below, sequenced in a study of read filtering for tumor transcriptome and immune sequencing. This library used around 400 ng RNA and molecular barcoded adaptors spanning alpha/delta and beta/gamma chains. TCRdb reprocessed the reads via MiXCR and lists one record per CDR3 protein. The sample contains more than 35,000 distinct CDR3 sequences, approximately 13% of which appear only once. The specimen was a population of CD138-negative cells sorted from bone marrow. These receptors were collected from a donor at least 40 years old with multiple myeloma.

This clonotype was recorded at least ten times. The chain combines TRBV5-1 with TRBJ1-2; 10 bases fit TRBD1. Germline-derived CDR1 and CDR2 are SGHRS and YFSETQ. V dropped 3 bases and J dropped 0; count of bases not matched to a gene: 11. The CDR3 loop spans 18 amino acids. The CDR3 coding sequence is TGCGCCAGCAGCTCCGGAGGGACAGGGGCGAGAACTAACTATGGCTACACCTTC. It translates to CASSSGGTGARTNYGYTF.

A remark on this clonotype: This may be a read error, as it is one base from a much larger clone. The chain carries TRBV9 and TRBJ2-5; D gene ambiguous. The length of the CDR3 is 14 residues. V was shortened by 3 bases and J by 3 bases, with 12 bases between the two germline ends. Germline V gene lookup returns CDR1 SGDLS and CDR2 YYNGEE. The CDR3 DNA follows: TGTGCCAGCAGCGAAGGAGTGATGAAAGAGACCCAGTACTTC. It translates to CASSEGVMKETQYF.

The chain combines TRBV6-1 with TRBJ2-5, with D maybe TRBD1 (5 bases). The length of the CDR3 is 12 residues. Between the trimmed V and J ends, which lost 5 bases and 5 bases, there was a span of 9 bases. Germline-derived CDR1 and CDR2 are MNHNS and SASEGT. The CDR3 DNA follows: TGTGCCAGCAGTAGACAGTGGGAGACCCAGTACTTC. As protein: CASSRQWETQYF.

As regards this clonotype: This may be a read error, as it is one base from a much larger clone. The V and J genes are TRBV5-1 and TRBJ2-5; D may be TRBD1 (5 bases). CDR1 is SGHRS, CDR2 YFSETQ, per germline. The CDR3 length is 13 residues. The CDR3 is CAGSPDRQETQYF. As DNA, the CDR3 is TGCGCCGGCAGCCCAGACAGACAAGAGACCCAGTACTTC.

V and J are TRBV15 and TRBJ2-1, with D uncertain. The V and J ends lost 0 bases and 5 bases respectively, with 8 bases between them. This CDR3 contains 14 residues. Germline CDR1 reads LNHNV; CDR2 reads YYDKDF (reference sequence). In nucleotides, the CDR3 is TGTGCCACCAGCAGAGATGGCGGCCACAATGAGCAGTTCTTC. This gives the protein CATSRDGGHNEQFF.

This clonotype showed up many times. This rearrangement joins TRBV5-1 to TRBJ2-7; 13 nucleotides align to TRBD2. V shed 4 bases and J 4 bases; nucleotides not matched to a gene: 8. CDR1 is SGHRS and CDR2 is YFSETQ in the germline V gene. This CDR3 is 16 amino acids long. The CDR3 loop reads CASSLGLAGVLYEQYF. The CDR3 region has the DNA TGCGCCAGCAGCCTAGGACTAGCGGGAGTGCTGTACGAGCAGTACTTC. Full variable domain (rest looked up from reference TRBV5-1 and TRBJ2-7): KAGVTQTPRYLIKTRGQQVTLSCSPISGHRSVSWYQQTPGQGLQFLFEYFSETQRNKGNFPGRFSGRQFSNSRSEMNVSTLELGDSALYLCASSLGLAGVLYEQYFGPGTRLTVT.

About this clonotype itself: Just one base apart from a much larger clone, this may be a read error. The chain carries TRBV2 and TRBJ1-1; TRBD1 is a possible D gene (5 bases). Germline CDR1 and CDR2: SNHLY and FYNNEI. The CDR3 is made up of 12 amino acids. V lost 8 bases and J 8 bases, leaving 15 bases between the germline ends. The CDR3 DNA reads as TGTGCCAGCGGACCCGACAGAATCGAAGCTTTCTTT. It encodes CASGPDRIEAFF.

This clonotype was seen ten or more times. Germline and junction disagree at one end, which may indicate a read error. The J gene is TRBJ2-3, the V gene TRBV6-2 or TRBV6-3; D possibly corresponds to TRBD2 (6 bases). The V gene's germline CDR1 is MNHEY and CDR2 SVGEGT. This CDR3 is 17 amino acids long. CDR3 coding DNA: TGTGCCAGCAGTTACCCGACTAGAGGCCCTCCCACGGATATGCAGTATTTT. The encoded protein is CASSYPTRGPPTDMQYF.